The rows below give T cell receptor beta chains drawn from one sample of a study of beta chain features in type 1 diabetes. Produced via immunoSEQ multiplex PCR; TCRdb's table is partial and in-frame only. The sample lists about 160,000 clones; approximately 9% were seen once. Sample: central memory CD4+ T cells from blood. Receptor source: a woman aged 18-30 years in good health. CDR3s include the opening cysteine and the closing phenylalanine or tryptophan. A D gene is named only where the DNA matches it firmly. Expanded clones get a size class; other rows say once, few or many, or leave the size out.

CDR3aa: CASSPRMWGAYEQYF; CDR3nt: TGTGCCAGCAGTCCCAGGATGTGGGGAGCCTACGAGCAGTACTTC; d_gene: .; j_gene: TRBJ2-7; abundance: few; v_gene: TRBV6-5; len: 15
CDR3aa: CASSLQATSYNEQFF; CDR3nt: TGTGCCAGCAGCTTACAGGCCACCAGCTACAATGAGCAGTTCTTC; d_gene: .; j_gene: TRBJ2-1; abundance: .; v_gene: TRBV7-2; len: 15
CDR3aa: CASSLTGSSNQPQHF; CDR3nt: TGCGCCAGCAGCTTGACAGGGTCTAGCAATCAGCCCCAGCATTTT; d_gene: .; j_gene: TRBJ1-5; abundance: .; v_gene: TRBV5-1; len: 15
CDR3aa: CASSLVTGEEAFF; CDR3nt: TGTGCCAGCAGCTTGGTGACAGGCGAAGAAGCTTTCTTT; d_gene: .; j_gene: TRBJ1-1; abundance: few; v_gene: TRBV5-4; len: 13
CDR3aa: CASSSSQVDGYTF; CDR3nt: TGTGCCAGCAGTTCCTCACAGGTGGATGGCTACACCTTC; d_gene: .; j_gene: TRBJ1-2; abundance: few; v_gene: TRBV6-6; len: 13
CDR3aa: CSVRQGGLDTEAFF; CDR3nt: TGCAGCGTTCGACAGGGGGGATTAGACACTGAAGCTTTCTTT; d_gene: TRBD1; j_gene: TRBJ1-1; abundance: few; v_gene: TRBV29-1; len: 14
CDR3aa: CASSPGPYQPQHF; CDR3nt: TGTGCCAGCAGCCCAGGGCCCTATCAGCCCCAGCATTTT; d_gene: .; j_gene: TRBJ1-5; abundance: few; v_gene: TRBV7-9; len: 13
CDR3aa: CASSLGNSNQPQHF; CDR3nt: TGTGCCAGCAGCTTAGGTAATAGCAATCAGCCCCAGCATTTT; d_gene: .; j_gene: TRBJ1-5; abundance: .; v_gene: TRBV11-2; len: 14
CDR3aa: CASSLGSAKSTDTQYF; CDR3nt: TGTGCCAGCAGCTTAGGTTCAGCGAAAAGCACAGATACGCAGTATTTT; d_gene: .; j_gene: TRBJ2-3; abundance: few; v_gene: TRBV7-9; len: 16
CDR3aa: CASSLGWRGGINTQYF; CDR3nt: TGTGCCAGCAGCTTAGGATGGCGGGGGGGCATAAATACGCAGTATTTT; d_gene: TRBD2; j_gene: TRBJ2-3; abundance: .; v_gene: TRBV7-2; len: 16
CDR3aa: CSVVGTSGYNEQFF; CDR3nt: TGCAGCGTTGTTGGGACTAGCGGATACAATGAGCAGTTCTTC; d_gene: TRBD2; j_gene: TRBJ2-1; abundance: .; v_gene: TRBV29-1; len: 14
CDR3aa: CASSLTGTTDTQYF; CDR3nt: TGCGCCAGCAGCCTAACCGGGACTACGGATACGCAGTATTTT; d_gene: TRBD2; j_gene: TRBJ2-3; abundance: few; v_gene: TRBV5-1; len: 14
CDR3aa: CASSQTGSGNTIYF; CDR3nt: TGTGCCAGCAGCCAGACAGGGTCAGGAAACACCATATATTTT; d_gene: TRBD1; j_gene: TRBJ1-3; abundance: .; v_gene: TRBV5-4; len: 14
CDR3aa: CASSTGTGPGTGELFF; CDR3nt: TGTGCCAGCAGTACCGGGACAGGTCCGGGGACCGGGGAGCTGTTTTTT; d_gene: TRBD1; j_gene: TRBJ2-2; abundance: many; v_gene: TRBV2; len: 16
CDR3aa: CASTTSRTGPHEQFF; CDR3nt: TGTGCCAGCACCACTTCGAGGACAGGGCCCCATGAGCAGTTCTTC; d_gene: TRBD1; j_gene: TRBJ2-1; abundance: few; v_gene: TRBV6-5; len: 15
CDR3aa: CASRRDTDTQYF; CDR3nt: TGTGCCAGCAGGAGAGACACAGATACGCAGTATTTT; d_gene: .; j_gene: TRBJ2-3; abundance: .; v_gene: TRBV6-1; len: 12
CDR3aa: CASSLYGQGHGYTF; CDR3nt: TGTGCCAGCAGTTTATACGGGCAGGGCCATGGCTACACCTTC; d_gene: .; j_gene: TRBJ1-2; abundance: few; v_gene: TRBV27; len: 14
CDR3aa: CASIGTPVHGYTF; CDR3nt: TGTGCCAGCATCGGGACACCAGTTCATGGCTACACCTTC; d_gene: .; j_gene: TRBJ1-2; abundance: few; v_gene: TRBV6-6; len: 13
CDR3aa: CASSTSGNGEQFF; CDR3nt: TGTGCCAGTAGTACTAGCGGGAACGGTGAGCAGTTCTTC; d_gene: TRBD2; j_gene: TRBJ2-1; abundance: .; v_gene: TRBV19; len: 13
CDR3aa: CASSSLGTANTEAFF; CDR3nt: TGCGCCAGCAGCTCTCTCGGGACAGCGAACACTGAAGCTTTCTTT; d_gene: TRBD1; j_gene: TRBJ1-1; abundance: few; v_gene: TRBV5-1; len: 15
CDR3aa: CASSFPSGHGGNIQYF; CDR3nt: TGTGCCAGCAGCTTCCCATCAGGGCATGGTGGCAACATTCAGTACTTC; d_gene: .; j_gene: TRBJ2-4; abundance: .; v_gene: TRBV5-8; len: 16
CDR3aa: CASSVGGSGGANIQYF; CDR3nt: TGTGCCAGCAGCGTAGGTGGTAGCGGGGGGGCTAACATTCAGTACTTC; d_gene: TRBD2; j_gene: TRBJ2-4; abundance: .; v_gene: TRBV9; len: 16
CDR3aa: CAWKRGWYNEQFF; CDR3nt: TGTGCCTGGAAAAGGGGATGGTACAATGAGCAGTTCTTC; d_gene: .; j_gene: TRBJ2-1; abundance: .; v_gene: TRBV30; len: 13